This T cell receptor beta chain was obtained from a study of beta chain features in type 1 diabetes. General study findings and limits: Among patients, naive, central memory and Treg TCRB repertoires appeared more similar than among healthy donors. Type 1 diabetes patients showed a moderate but significant shortening of TCRB CDR3s in all four CD4+ subsets.

Expressed TCRB transcripts were sequenced because the isolated RNA had all been reverse transcribed beforehand. Only in-frame clones appear in the TCRdb table, and some are missing; sequencing was by immunoSEQ multiplex PCR. The repertoire consists of around 150,000 clones, with just over 8% occurring once and the leading ten covering around 0.56%. About this clone itself: Its antigen remains unidentified.

Losses at the gene ends were 4 bases for V and 1 base for J; bases not matched to a gene: 7. CDR1 SGHNT and CDR2 YYREEE come from the germline V gene (reference sequence). The CDR3 is made up of 15 amino acids. The chain joins TRBV5-4 to TRBJ1-2, with 7 bases matching TRBD1. This TCR derives from a woman in her late teens or twenties with type 1 diabetes. The specimen sequenced was central memory CD4+ T cells from blood. DNA of the CDR3: TGTGCCAGCAGCCTAAGACAGGGAGGTAACTATGGCTACACCTTC. It yields the protein CASSLRQGGNYGYTF.